Listed below are T cell receptor beta chains from one sample, sequenced in a study of T cell responses to AZD1222 COVID-19 vaccine. TCRdb's table, derived via immunoSEQ multiplex PCR, lists solely in-frame clones and lacks some. Of 130,000 or so clones in the sample, 86% were seen once. This specimen was peripheral blood, taken on day 0 of AZD1222 vaccination. These receptors were taken from an adult in good health. Each CDR3 is given with its conserved first and last residue. The order of the fields is J gene, clone size, V gene, D gene, CDR3 DNA, CDR3 protein. D genes are given only for firm matches. A clone size is listed for some rows: how often the clone was seen (once, few, many), or a class if it is expanded.

>TRBJ1-1|-|TRBV7-8|TRBD1
TGTGCCAGCAGCCCAGGGGGGTTGACTGAAGCTTTCTTT
CASSPGGLTEAFF
>TRBJ2-1|-|TRBV28|-
TGTGCCAGCAGTTTATTGGCGGATGGGGGTTACAATGAGCAGTTCTTC
CASSLLADGGYNEQFF
>TRBJ1-6|-|TRBV18|TRBD1
TGTGCCAGCTCACCCGGACAGGGGGCCAATAATTCACCCCTCCACTTT
CASSPGQGANNSPLHF
>TRBJ1-5|-|TRBV18|TRBD1
TGTGCCAGCTCAGTGGGCATGACAGGGACTGGCCAGCCCCAGCATTTT
CASSVGMTGTGQPQHF
>TRBJ1-2|few|TRBV6-1|-
TGTGCCAGCAGTGAAGCGGTTAGGGAGAACTATGGCTACACCTTC
CASSEAVRENYGYTF
>TRBJ2-4|-|TRBV5-3|TRBD2
TGTGCCAGAAGCATCCCTAGCGGCATTCAGTACTTC
CARSIPSGIQYF
>TRBJ2-7|once|TRBV5-4|TRBD2
TGTGCCAGCAGCCCGGGACTAGCGGGAGTCTTCATCGGGAGCTCCTACGAGCAGTACTTC
CASSPGLAGVFIGSSYEQYF
>TRBJ1-2|-|TRBV28|-
TGTGCCAGCAGTCCCTCTGCGGCTTACCTCTATGGCTACACCTTC
CASSPSAAYLYGYTF
>TRBJ2-7|few|TRBV30|-
TGTGCATCGGGGGAGCAGTACTTC
CASGEQYF
>TRBJ2-1|-|TRBV11-2|-
TGTGCCAGCAGCACGTCCGGGACAATAAATGAGCAGTTCTTC
CASSTSGTINEQFF
>TRBJ1-1|-|TRBV19|-
TGTGCCAGTAAGGAAGGTGTATTCACTGAAGCTTTCTTT
CASKEGVFTEAFF
>TRBJ1-5|-|TRBV5-4|-
TGTGCCAGCAGCTTGTACGGGTTTGATCAGCCCCAGCATTTT
CASSLYGFDQPQHF
>TRBJ2-3|-|TRBV6-2/TRBV6-3|TRBD2
TGTGCCAGCAGCCCCCGACTAGCGGGCGCCACAGATACGCAGTATTTT
CASSPRLAGATDTQYF
>TRBJ1-1|-|TRBV6-2/TRBV6-3|-
TGTGCCAGCAGTTACGTGGGGGCAGATACTGAAGCTTTCTTT
CASSYVGADTEAFF
>TRBJ1-1|-|TRBV28|TRBD1
TGTGCCAGCAGTATCCCCGACAGGGTGGGCACTGAAGCTTTCTTT
CASSIPDRVGTEAFF
>TRBJ2-5|-|TRBV27|TRBD2
TGTGCCAGCAGTTATACTAGCGGGAGTCTAAAGACCCAGTACTTC
CASSYTSGSLKTQYF
>TRBJ1-3|once|TRBV13|-
TGTGCCAGCAGCCTACAGGTCTCTGGAAACACCATATATTTT
CASSLQVSGNTIYF
>TRBJ2-7|-|TRBV27|-
TGTGCCAGTTACGGGACACAATTAGAGCAGTACTTC
CASYGTQLEQYF
>TRBJ1-1|few|TRBV6-2/TRBV6-3|-
TGTGCCAGCAGTGATTGGGGGGCGCAAGGAAACACTGAAGCTTTCTTT
CASSDWGAQGNTEAFF
>TRBJ1-5|-|TRBV10-1|-
TGCGCCAGCAGTGAGTCGAGGGTTCAGCCCCAGCATTTT
CASSESRVQPQHF
>TRBJ2-5|-|TRBV6-5|-
TGTGCCAGCAGCGGGGGACTCGCGGAGACCCAGTACTTC
CASSGGLAETQYF
>TRBJ1-2|-|TRBV20-1|-
TGCAGTGTAAGGACTAACTATGGCTACACCTTC
CSVRTNYGYTF
>TRBJ1-5|once|TRBV2|-
TGTGCCAGCAGGAGGGAGGATCAGCCCCAGCATTTT
CASRREDQPQHF
>TRBJ1-1|-|TRBV18|TRBD1
TGTGCCAGCTCACGACAGGGGGGAAACACTGAAGCTTTCTTT
CASSRQGGNTEAFF
>TRBJ2-3|-|TRBV9|-
TGTGCCAGCAGCCCCACAGGGGGGGGCACAGATACGCAGTATTTT
CASSPTGGGTDTQYF
>TRBJ2-1|many|TRBV11-3|-
TGTGCCAGCAGCTTGGGGTTGAACTCCTACAATGAGCAGTTCTTC
CASSLGLNSYNEQFF
>TRBJ1-2|-|TRBV7-9|-
TGTGCCAGCAGCTTTTCTGGGGAGGCCTATGGCTACACCTTC
CASSFSGEAYGYTF
>TRBJ2-2|once|TRBV14|-
TGTGCCAGCAGCCAATCTACAGTGGGGACCGGGGAGCTGTTTTTT
CASSQSTVGTGELFF
>TRBJ1-1|-|TRBV30|TRBD1
TGTGCCTGGAGTGTACCGGCGGACAGGCTCACTGAAGCTTTCTTT
CAWSVPADRLTEAFF
>TRBJ2-3|-|TRBV7-2|-
TGTGCCAGCAGCTCAGTGGGGCTAGGTACGCAGTATTTT
CASSSVGLGTQYF
>TRBJ2-3|-|TRBV28|TRBD2
TGTGCCAGCACCTCCCTAGCGGGACCCGCAGATACGCAGTATTTT
CASTSLAGPADTQYF
>TRBJ2-1|-|TRBV19|-
TGTGCCAGTAGTATTGGGAGGAATGAGCAGTTCTTC
CASSIGRNEQFF
>TRBJ2-1|-|TRBV19|-
TGTGCCAGTAGTGCGAGATACAATGAGCAGTTCTTC
CASSARYNEQFF
>TRBJ1-3|-|TRBV6-5|-
TGTGCCACCCGGGGGGGCCCTGGAAACACCATATATTTT
CATRGGPGNTIYF
>TRBJ2-3|-|TRBV19|-
TGTGCCAGTAGTATTTACCTGACAGATACGCAGTATTTT
CASSIYLTDTQYF
>TRBJ2-7|-|TRBV9|TRBD2
TGTGCCAGCAGCGTCTTTGGGGAGGGGCACTACGAGCAGTACTTC
CASSVFGEGHYEQYF
>TRBJ2-7|-|TRBV7-9|-
TGTGCCAGCAGCCCAGACTACGAGCAGTACTTC
CASSPDYEQYF
>TRBJ2-7|-|TRBV6-2/TRBV6-3|-
TGTGCCAGCAGTTACTCGAAACAAAGGGACGGAAGCTCCTACGAGCAGTACTTC
CASSYSKQRDGSSYEQYF
>TRBJ2-3|-|TRBV7-9|-
TGTGCCAGCAGCCCTTACTTTCAGGCCACAGATACGCAGTATTTT
CASSPYFQATDTQYF
>TRBJ1-5|once|TRBV29-1|TRBD1
TGCAGCGTTGCCGGGACAGGAAATCAGCCCCAGCATTTT
CSVAGTGNQPQHF
>TRBJ2-1|-|TRBV27|-
TGTGCCAGCAGTCTTCAGGGGAATGAGCAGTTCTTC
CASSLQGNEQFF
>TRBJ1-5|-|TRBV5-6|-
TGTGCCAGCTCATCAGGAGACCAGCCCCAGCATTTT
CASSSGDQPQHF
>TRBJ1-5|-|TRBV18|TRBD1
TGTGCCAGCTCCGGGGACAGGGAGCGACCCCAGCATTTT
CASSGDRERPQHF
>TRBJ1-4|-|TRBV13|TRBD1
TGTGCCAGCAGCTCAGGGGGGCGTGAAAAACTGTTTTTT
CASSSGGREKLFF
>TRBJ2-1|-|TRBV6-5|-
TGTGCCAGCCGCTTGTTCTCCTACAATGAGCAGTTCTTC
CASRLFSYNEQFF